Listed here are 25 T cell receptor beta chains from one sample, sequenced in a study of patients and donors after allogeneic stem cell transplantation. TCRdb reprocessed the RT-PCR reads with MiXCR, giving one entry per CDR3 protein. The sample contains some 880,000 distinct CDR3 sequences, 15% to 20% of which appear only once. Material: blood, either unsorted or a sorted T cell fraction (not recorded which). The receptors originated from a human donor who was either an allogeneic HSCT recipient or a stem cell or donor lymphocyte infusion donor (not recorded which). It is not recorded whose cells these are; they may come from a transplant donor.

The CDR3 loop reads CASSQGRANYGYTF. CDR3 coding DNA: TGTGCCAGCAGTCAGGGACGAGCTAACTATGGCTACACCTTC. The V and J genes are TRBV6-2 or TRBV6-3 and TRBJ1-2; a possible D gene is TRBD1 (5 bases). Germline values: CDR1 MNHEY, CDR2 SVGEGT. There are 14 residues in the CDR3. V was trimmed by 5 bases and J by 0 bases, leaving 10 bases between them.

This clonotype was found a few times. The rearrangement uses TRBV4-1 and TRBJ1-1; 7 bases are a match to TRBD1. CDR3 length: 15 amino acids. Unmatched junction bases numbered 5, after V lost 0 bases and J lost 4 bases. The germline gives CDR1 MGHRA, CDR2 YSYEKL. CDR3 in amino acids: CASSQDWQGGTEAFF. The DNA for the CDR3 is TGCGCCAGCAGCCAAGATTGGCAGGGGGGCACTGAAGCTTTCTTT.

This clonotype was seen only a few times. The CDR3 nucleotides are TGCAGCGCCCCGCAAAACTATGGCTACACCTTC. It codes for CSAPQNYGYTF. The chain links TRBV29-1 to TRBJ1-2; D ambiguous. CDR1 is SQVTM and CDR2 is ANQGSEA in the germline V gene. The CDR3 covers 11 residues. V was pared by 7 bases and J by 2 bases, with 8 bases between.

The chain carries TRBV7-8 and TRBJ2-7; 7 positions match TRBD2. Germline V gives CDR1 SGHVS, CDR2 FQNEAQ. V shed 3 bases and J 2 bases; nucleotides not matched to a gene: 7. This CDR3 comprises 15 residues. CDR3 in DNA: TGTGCCAGCAGCTTGAGGACTAGTTTCGCCTACGAGCAGTACTTC. Translating it yields CASSLRTSFAYEQYF.

The CDR3 DNA reads as TGCAGTGCTAGAGATGGGACTAGCGGGAGTATCGCCGGGGAGCTGTTTTTT. It specifies CSARDGTSGSIAGELFF. The chain joins TRBV20-1 to TRBJ2-2; 14 bases are shared with TRBD2. Germline CDR1 DFQATT, CDR2 SNEGSKA (reference sequence). Trimming at V came to 0 bases and at J to 6 bases, leaving 6 bases not matched to a gene. This CDR3 is built from 17 residues.

The chain carries TRBV5-1 and TRBJ1-1; D not certain. This CDR3 has 13 amino acids. The germline V gene has CDR1 SGHRS and CDR2 YFSETQ. V lost 6 bases and J lost 0, with 9 bases in between. Here the CDR3 reads CASKRQLNTEAFF. As DNA, the CDR3 is TGCGCCAGCAAAAGGCAACTGAACACTGAAGCTTTCTTT.

V usage is TRBV5-6 and J usage is TRBJ1-1, with a weak D call TRBD1 (5 bases). The germline CDR1 and CDR2 sequences are SGHDT and YYEEEE. CDR3 length: 13 residues. Trimming left V 3 bases short and J 3 bases short, with 9 bases between. The chain's CDR3 is CASSSDTYTEAFF. CDR3 DNA sequence: TGTGCCAGCAGCTCGGACACCTACACTGAAGCTTTCTTT.

This chain links TRBV12-3 or TRBV12-4 with TRBJ2-7; D is perhaps TRBD1 (6 bases). Trimming removed 3 bases at V and 2 bases at J, with 17 bases between. This CDR3 spans 16 amino acids. The chain's CDR3 is CASSFGQLISAYEQYF. The CDR3 nucleotides are TGTGCCAGCAGTTTCGGACAGTTAATAAGCGCCTACGAGCAGTACTTC.

The sample holds a few counts of this clonotype. J is TRBJ2-7 and V is TRBV27; D not resolved. The length of the CDR3 is 14 residues. From germline, CDR1 is MNHEY and CDR2 SMNVEV (reference sequence). With 0 bases removed from V and 2 bases from J, the gap between germline ends came to 8 bases. CDR3 region: CASSLSVDTYEQYF. The CDR3 region has the DNA TGTGCCAGCAGTTTATCAGTGGATACCTACGAGCAGTACTTC.

This clonotype was detected only a few times. The chain links TRBV4-2 to TRBJ1-3; no firm D call. CDR1 is LGHNA, CDR2 YNFKEQ, per germline. Trimming removed 1 base at V and 4 bases at J, with 14 bases between. The CDR3 contains 16 residues. CDR3 in amino acids: CASSQAVSSTGNTIYF. The CDR3 DNA reads as TGTGCCAGCAGCCAAGCGGTCAGTTCGACGGGAAACACCATATATTTT.

This clonotype was seen more than once but under ten times. V usage is TRBV10-3 and J usage is TRBJ2-3; D is unclear. This CDR3 has 13 residues. Between the trimmed V and J ends, which lost 7 bases and 2 bases, there was a span of 10 bases. Germline V lookup: CDR1 ENHRY, CDR2 SYGVKD. The CDR3 nucleotides read TGTGCCATCACCAACCAGAACACAGATACGCAGTATTTT. Protein product: CAITNQNTDTQYF.

The chain joins TRBV6-1 to TRBJ2-7; D uncertain. V was cut by 6 bases and J by 0 bases, with 12 bases left in between. The CDR3 has 14 amino acids. Germline V gives CDR1 MNHNS, CDR2 SASEGT. In nucleotides, the CDR3 is TGTGCCAGCAGCTCCCGGGCCGGCTCCTACGAGCAGTACTTC. Translated: CASSSRAGSYEQYF.

At least ten counts were recorded for this clonotype. This chain joins TRBV9 and TRBJ2-5; maybe TRBD1 (5 bases). The germline gives CDR1 SGDLS, CDR2 YYNGEE. Trimming stripped 3 bases from V and 0 bases from J, with 12 bases between. The CDR3 extends over 15 amino acids. CDR3 region: CASSEGQLYQETQYF. CDR3 nucleotides: TGTGCCAGCAGCGAGGGGCAGCTGTACCAAGAGACCCAGTACTTC.

This clonotype was detected a few times. The genes are TRBV3-1 and TRBJ1-4; unclear D gene. CDR1 is LGHDT, CDR2 YNNKEL, per germline (reference sequence). The CDR3 contains 15 residues. V was clipped by 8 bases and J by 0 bases, with 13 bases between them. CDR3 DNA: TGTGCCAGCTTTAATTGGCTCTCAACTAATGAAAAACTGTTTTTT. This encodes CASFNWLSTNEKLFF. Full variable domain (remainder filled in from reference TRBV3-1 and TRBJ1-4): DTAVSQTPKYLVTQMGNDKSIKCEQNLGHDTMYWYKQDSKKFLKIMFSYNNKELIINETVPNRFSPKSPDKAHLNLHINSLELGDSAVYFCASFNWLSTNEKLFFGSGTQLSVL.

The chain combines TRBV25-1 with TRBJ2-7; possible D gene TRBD2, 5 bases. Germline CDR1 is MGHDK and CDR2 is SYGVNS. There are 11 residues in the CDR3. The V gene lost 2 bases and the J gene lost 10 bases, with 9 bases spanning the gap. The CDR3 sequence: CASSEGSSQYF. Written as DNA, the CDR3 is TGTGCCAGCAGTGAAGGGAGTAGTCAGTACTTC.

This clonotype was seen only a few times. The chain joins TRBV15 to TRBJ2-3, with D perhaps assigned TRBD1 or TRBD2 (5 bases each). CDR1 and CDR2 (germline): LNHNV, YYDKDF (reference sequence). Deletions cut 5 bases from V and 3 bases from J, with 9 bases between. The CDR3 totals 13 residues. This CDR3 is CATSDEGTDTQYF. The CDR3 coding sequence is TGTGCCACCAGCGATGAGGGGACAGATACGCAGTATTTT.

The chain couples TRBV25-1 to TRBJ2-2; D is unresolved. CDR3 length: 15 amino acids. Germline CDR1 MGHDK, CDR2 SYGVNS. The V gene lost 5 bases and the J gene lost 4 bases, with 14 bases spanning the gap. CDR3 loop: CASSPTKGFTGELFF. CDR3 in DNA: TGTGCCAGCAGTCCTACGAAAGGTTTCACCGGGGAGCTGTTTTTT.

The chain carries TRBV11-2 and TRBJ2-1, with TRBD2 matching over 9 bases. V was pared by 1 base and J by 4 bases, with 14 bases of the junction left unmatched. The CDR3 length is 19 residues. Germline V gives CDR1 SGHAT, CDR2 FQNNGV. CDR3 sequence reads: CASSLVVAGVSNSYNEQFF. The DNA of the CDR3 is TGTGCCAGCAGCTTAGTTGTAGCGGGGGTATCAAATTCTTACAATGAGCAGTTCTTC.

CDR3 loop: CASSLRVTEQFF. The CDR3 DNA is TGTGCCAGCAGTTTGAGGGTAACTGAGCAGTTCTTC. The chain carries TRBV12-3 or TRBV12-4 and TRBJ2-1; tentatively, D is TRBD2 (5 bases). The length of the CDR3 is 12 residues. Trimming took 3 bases from V and 9 from J, leaving 9 bases between them.

This clonotype was seen more than once but under ten times. The rearrangement uses TRBV27 and TRBJ2-7, with a weak D call TRBD2 (6 bases). V was clipped by 5 bases and J by 7 bases, with 15 bases between them. The CDR3 has 13 residues. Per germline, CDR1 MNHEY and CDR2 SMNVEV (reference sequence). The CDR3 loop is CASSPPGGEEQYF. The CDR3 region has the DNA TGTGCCAGCAGTCCCCCCGGGGGTGAGGAGCAGTACTTC.

The V gene is TRBV27, the J gene TRBJ1-1; D is perhaps TRBD1 (6 bases). V lost 4 bases to trimming and J lost 4 bases, with 19 bases between them. There are 16 residues in the CDR3. CDR1 is MNHEY and CDR2 is SMNVEV in the germline V gene (reference sequence). CDR3 in DNA: TGTGCCAGCAGTTCATTGGACAGTCTGATCGGCACTGAAGCTTTCTTT. Protein sequence: CASSSLDSLIGTEAFF.

This clonotype appeared many times. The rearrangement uses TRBV29-1 and TRBJ2-5, with D unclear. The germline gives CDR1 SQVTM, CDR2 ANQGSEA. The CDR3 has 11 amino acids. V gave up 3 bases and J gave up 5 bases, with 7 bases separating them. The CDR3 spells CSVEGAETQYF. The CDR3, as DNA: TGCAGCGTTGAGGGCGCGGAGACCCAGTACTTC.

This clonotype has more than one count but fewer than ten. The chain combines TRBV5-1 with TRBJ2-7; 8 bases map to TRBD1. The CDR3 covers 13 residues. CDR1 and CDR2 (germline): SGHRS, YFSETQ. Losses at the gene ends were 7 bases for V and 3 bases for J; bases not matched to a gene: 6. CDR3 sequence: CASPDRESYEQYF. The CDR3, as DNA: TGCGCCAGCCCGGACAGGGAAAGCTACGAGCAGTACTTC.

This chain uses TRBV20-1 with TRBJ1-1, with D hard to call. The CDR3 consists of 13 residues. V lost 0 bases and J 6 bases, leaving 11 bases between the germline ends. Germline V gene lookup returns CDR1 DFQATT and CDR2 SNEGSKA (reference sequence). CDR3 nucleotides: TGCAGTGCTAGAGATCCTTGGGAGGCTGAAGCTTTCTTT. Encoded protein: CSARDPWEAEAFF.

This clonotype occurred a few times. The CDR3: CASTLQIISEAFF. CDR3 DNA: TGTGCCAGCACCCTACAGATTATCTCTGAAGCTTTCTTT. The rearrangement uses TRBV6-2 or TRBV6-3 and TRBJ1-1; unclear D gene. Per germline, CDR1 MNHEY and CDR2 SVGEGT. V was cut by 7 bases and J by 6 bases, with 15 bases left in between. The length of the CDR3 is 13 residues.